The following is a TCR beta chain sequence with its context. Only in-frame clones appear in the TCRdb table, and some are missing; sequencing was by immunoSEQ multiplex PCR. Here the sample spans around 230,000 clones, approximately 75% being singletons. Germline CDR1 SEHNR, CDR2 FQNEAQ (reference sequence). The CDR3 extends over 19 amino acids. V was clipped by 4 bases and J by 2 bases, with 24 bases between them. This sample was included in a study of blood T cell repertoires in COVID-19. The sequencing sample was made of PBMCs or T cells enriched from blood (not recorded which). V usage is TRBV7-9 and J usage is TRBJ1-5; D not resolved. The receptor was isolated from a man between 35 and 55 years old who had recovered from COVID-19. The CDR3 loop reads CASSSVTYGTYIGNQPQHF. For the CDR3, the DNA is TGTGCCAGCAGCTCCGTGACTTACGGAACGTACATTGGCAATCAGCCCCAGCATTTT.